A selection of T cell receptor beta chains follows, all from one sample in a study of cytomegalovirus exposure and HLA in healthy donors. Clones were read by immunoSEQ multiplex PCR, and TCRdb kept only the in-frame ones, dropping some. Here the sample spans approximately 220,000 clones, approximately 81% being singletons. Sequenced: PBMCs. The origin of the receptors is a man aged 30 to 45 in good health and CMV-seronegative. Both conserved end residues are part of each CDR3. A D gene is named only where the DNA matches it firmly. Rows give clone size only sometimes, using once, few, many, or a class for an expanded clone.

- TRBJ1-1 - TRBV7-9 CASAIRAGSTEAFF TGTGCCAGCGCCATCAGGGCCGGGAGTACTGAAGCTTTCTTT
- TRBJ2-3 - TRBV7-2 CASSLIIDTQYF TGTGCCAGCAGCTTAATAATAGATACGCAGTATTTT
- TRBJ2-7 - TRBV11-1 CASRHQTHEQYF TGTGCCAGCAGACACCAGACTCACGAGCAGTACTTC
- TRBJ1-1 - TRBV5-5 CASSLALGGAFF TGTGCCAGCAGCTTGGCCCTGGGAGGGGCTTTCTTT
few TRBJ2-5 TRBD2 TRBV15 CATSRNRGGQETQYF TGTGCCACCAGCAGAAACCGGGGAGGGCAAGAGACCCAGTACTTC
- TRBJ2-7 - TRBV2 CASSGLVEISYEQYF TGTGCCAGCAGTGGACTAGTGGAGATCTCCTACGAGCAGTACTTC
- TRBJ1-2 - TRBV20-1 CSAREASRTF TGCAGTGCTAGAGAGGCATCGCGGACCTTC
few TRBJ1-1 - TRBV2 CASYQERTEAFF TGTGCCAGCTACCAAGAGAGGACTGAAGCTTTCTTT
- TRBJ2-1 - TRBV5-1 CASRREPPLGNEQFF TGCGCCAGCAGAAGGGAGCCACCCCTAGGGAATGAGCAGTTCTTC
- TRBJ2-7 TRBD1 TRBV28 CASSWGQREQYF TGTGCCAGCAGTTGGGGACAGCGCGAGCAGTACTTC
- TRBJ2-5 - TRBV11-2 CASSFAGLETQYF TGTGCCAGCAGCTTCGCAGGACTGGAGACCCAGTACTTC
- TRBJ1-4 - TRBV2 CASSSTGGELFF TGTGCCAGCTCAAGTACGGGGGGGGAACTGTTTTTT
- TRBJ2-7 TRBD1 TRBV19 CASSRDRDSYEQYF TGTGCCAGTAGTAGGGACAGGGACTCCTACGAGCAGTACTTC
- TRBJ2-5 TRBD1 TRBV7-2 CASSDRGRGETQYF TGTGCCAGCAGCGATAGGGGGCGTGGAGAGACCCAGTACTTC
- TRBJ1-1 - TRBV9 CASSARGGRDTEAFF TGTGCCAGCAGCGCCCGAGGGGGACGGGACACTGAAGCTTTCTTT
- TRBJ1-1 - TRBV4-1 CASSQDAAVKAEAFF TGCGCCAGCAGTCAAGATGCGGCGGTGAAGGCTGAAGCTTTCTTT
- TRBJ2-1 - TRBV6-9 CASSYNGDSYNEQFF TGTGCCAGCAGTTATAACGGGGACTCCTACAATGAGCAGTTCTTC
- TRBJ1-1 - TRBV7-2 CASSFDGATEAFF TGTGCCAGCAGCTTTGATGGGGCCACTGAAGCTTTCTTT
- TRBJ2-1 TRBD2 TRBV10-1 CASSESTGGGHNEQFF TGCGCCAGCAGTGAGTCTACGGGGGGAGGTCACAATGAGCAGTTCTTC
- TRBJ1-3 - TRBV4-2 CASGRDSGNTIYF TGTGCCAGCGGGCGGGACTCTGGAAACACCATATATTTT
- TRBJ2-1 TRBD2 TRBV27 CASGALAGGPGVF TGTGCTTCGGGAGCCCTAGCGGGGGGCCCGGGGGTCTTC
- TRBJ1-4 TRBD1 TRBV7-2 CASSSQGGSGEKLFF TGTGCCAGCAGCTCGCAGGGGGGATCGGGGGAAAAACTGTTTTTT
- TRBJ1-6 - TRBV4-2 CASSQDSGNSPLHF TGTGCCAGCAGCCAAGACAGCGGAAATTCACCCCTCCACTTT
- TRBJ1-2 - TRBV7-9 CASRHSGGENYGYTF TGTGCCAGCAGACATAGTGGCGGCGAAAACTATGGCTACACCTTC
- TRBJ1-1 - TRBV5-1 CASSLGGMVDTEAFF TGCGCCAGCAGCTTGGGAGGGATGGTGGACACTGAAGCTTTCTTT
- TRBJ2-5 - TRBV14 CASSLRTEEETQYF TGTGCCAGCAGCCTGAGGACGGAGGAAGAGACCCAGTACTTC
- TRBJ1-4 TRBD1 TRBV28 CASSLYRGTNEKLFF TGTGCCAGCAGTTTGTACAGGGGCACTAATGAAAAACTGTTTTTT
few TRBJ2-1 - TRBV28 CASSLFSSGNEQFF TGTGCCAGCAGTCTCTTCTCGTCGGGCAATGAGCAGTTCTTC
- TRBJ2-5 - TRBV27 CASSPWGGRETQYF TGTGCCAGCAGCCCTTGGGGGGGCCGAGAGACCCAGTACTTC
- TRBJ1-2 - TRBV28 CASSLGTSNYGYTF TGTGCCAGCAGTCTAGGGACATCTAACTATGGCTACACCTTC
- TRBJ2-7 TRBD1 TRBV28 CASSWGQGPYEQYF TGTGCCAGCAGTTGGGGACAGGGGCCCTACGAGCAGTACTTC
- TRBJ2-2 TRBD2 TRBV5-1 CASSFASGDTGELFF TGCGCCAGCAGCTTCGCTAGCGGGGACACCGGGGAGCTGTTTTTT
- TRBJ1-2 - TRBV2 CATRSGSSNYGYIF TGTGCCACCCGGTCGGGGTCTTCTAACTATGGCTACATCTTC
- TRBJ2-1 TRBD2 TRBV7-2 CASSSSGGAYNEQFF TGTGCCAGCAGCTCTAGCGGGGGGGCCTACAATGAGCAGTTCTTC
- TRBJ2-2 - TRBV9 CASSVLTGELFF TGTGCCAGCAGCGTCCTAACCGGGGAGCTGTTTTTT
- TRBJ1-1 TRBD1 TRBV5-1 CASSLGDSHTEAFF TGCGCCAGCAGCTTAGGGGACAGCCACACTGAAGCTTTCTTT
- TRBJ1-6 - TRBV18 CASSPGIDHYNSPLHF TGTGCCAGCTCACCGGGCATAGATCACTATAATTCACCCCTCCACTTT